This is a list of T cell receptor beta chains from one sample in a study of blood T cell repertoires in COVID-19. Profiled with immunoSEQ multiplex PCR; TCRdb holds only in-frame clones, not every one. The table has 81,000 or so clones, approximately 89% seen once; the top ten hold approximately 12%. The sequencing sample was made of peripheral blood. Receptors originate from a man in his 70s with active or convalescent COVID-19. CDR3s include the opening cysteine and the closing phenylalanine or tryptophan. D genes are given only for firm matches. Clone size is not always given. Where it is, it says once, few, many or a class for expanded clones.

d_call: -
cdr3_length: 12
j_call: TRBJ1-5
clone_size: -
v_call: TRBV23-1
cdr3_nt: TGCGCCAGCAGTCAATCGCGGCAGCCCCAGCATTTT
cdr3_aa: CASSQSRQPQHF

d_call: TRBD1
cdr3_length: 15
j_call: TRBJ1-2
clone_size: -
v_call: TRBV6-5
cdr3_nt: TGTGCCAGCAGTTACGCGGGACAGGGCCTATGGGGCTACACCTTC
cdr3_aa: CASSYAGQGLWGYTF

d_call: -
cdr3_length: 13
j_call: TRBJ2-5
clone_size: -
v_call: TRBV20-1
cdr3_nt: TGCAGTGCTAGTACAGAGTTTCAAGAGACCCAGTACTTC
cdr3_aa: CSASTEFQETQYF

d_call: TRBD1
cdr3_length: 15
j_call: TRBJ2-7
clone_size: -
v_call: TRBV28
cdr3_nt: TGTGCCAGCAGTAAAGTGCCGGGACAGGGCGCCGAGCAGTACTTC
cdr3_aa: CASSKVPGQGAEQYF

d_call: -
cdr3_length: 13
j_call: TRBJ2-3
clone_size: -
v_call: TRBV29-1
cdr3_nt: TGCAGCGCCTTCGGGATAGGAACAGATACGCAGTATTTT
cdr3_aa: CSAFGIGTDTQYF

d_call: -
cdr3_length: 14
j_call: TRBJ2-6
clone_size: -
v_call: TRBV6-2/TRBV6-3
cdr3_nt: TGTGCCAGCAGCCTCATCTCTGGGGCCAACGTCCTGACTTTC
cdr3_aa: CASSLISGANVLTF

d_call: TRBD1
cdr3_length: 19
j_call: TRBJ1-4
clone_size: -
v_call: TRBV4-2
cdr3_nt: TGTGCCAGCAGCCAAGAAGGACAGGGGGCCTTGCTGGCTAATGAAAAACTGTTTTTT
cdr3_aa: CASSQEGQGALLANEKLFF

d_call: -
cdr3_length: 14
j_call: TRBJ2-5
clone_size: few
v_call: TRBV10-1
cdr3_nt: TGCGCCAGCAGTGAACCGGGGGAAGGAGAGACCCAGTACTTC
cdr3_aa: CASSEPGEGETQYF

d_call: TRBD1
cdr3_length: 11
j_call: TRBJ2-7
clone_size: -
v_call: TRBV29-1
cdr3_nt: TGCAGCGTGAGCGACAGGGACGAGCAGTACTTC
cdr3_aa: CSVSDRDEQYF

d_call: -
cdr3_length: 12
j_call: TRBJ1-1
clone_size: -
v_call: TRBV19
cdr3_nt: TGTGCAGTCGGGAGGGGGGCCACTGAAGCTTTCTTT
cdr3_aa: CAVGRGATEAFF

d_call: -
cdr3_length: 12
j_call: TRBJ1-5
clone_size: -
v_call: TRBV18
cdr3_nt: TGTGCCAGCTCATCGATGACGGGGCCCCAGCATTTT
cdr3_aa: CASSSMTGPQHF

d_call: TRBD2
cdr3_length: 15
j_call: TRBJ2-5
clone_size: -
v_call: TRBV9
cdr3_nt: TGTGCCAGCAGCGGACTAGCGGGGAGTAGGGAGACCCAGTACTTC
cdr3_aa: CASSGLAGSRETQYF

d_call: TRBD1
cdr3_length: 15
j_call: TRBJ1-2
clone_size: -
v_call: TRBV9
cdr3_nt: TGTGCCAGCAGCTTGGGACAGGGTGGCAGCTATGGCTACACCTTC
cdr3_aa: CASSLGQGGSYGYTF

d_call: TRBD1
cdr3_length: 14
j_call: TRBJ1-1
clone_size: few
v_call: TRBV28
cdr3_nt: TGTGCCAGCAGCTCACAGGGGACGGAGACTGAAGCTTTCTTT
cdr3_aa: CASSSQGTETEAFF

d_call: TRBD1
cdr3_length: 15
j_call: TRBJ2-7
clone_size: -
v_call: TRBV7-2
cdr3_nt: TGTGCCAGCAGCCTAATCAGGGGGAGCTCCTACGAGCAGTACTTC
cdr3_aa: CASSLIRGSSYEQYF

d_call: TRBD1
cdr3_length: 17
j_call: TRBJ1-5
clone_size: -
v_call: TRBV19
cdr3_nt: TGTGCCAGTAGTATAATGGGGACAGTTTATAGCAATCAGCCCCAGCATTTT
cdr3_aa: CASSIMGTVYSNQPQHF

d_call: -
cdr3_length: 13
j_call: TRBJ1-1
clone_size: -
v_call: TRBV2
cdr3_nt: TGTGCCAGCAGTCGTACAGGGAACACTGAAGCTTTCTTT
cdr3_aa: CASSRTGNTEAFF

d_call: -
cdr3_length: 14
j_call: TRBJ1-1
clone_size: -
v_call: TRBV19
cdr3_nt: TGTGCCAGTCTCAGTTGGGCAGCGGACACTGAAGCTTTCTTT
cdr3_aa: CASLSWAADTEAFF